This TCR beta chain is from a study of blood T cell repertoires in COVID-19 (dated by TCRdb to the early 2020s). Describing the broader study: Samples from collaborators originated in the United States, Italy and Spain and spanned both the acute and convalescent phases of COVID-19. The prospective study material was composed of cDNA or gDNA derived from T cells, B-cell-depleted T cells, or PBMCs. Subjects who had been exposed to COVID-19, were actively infected with it, or had recovered from it provided the deeply sampled blood TCRbeta repertoires that made up the dataset. The repertoires were made available in a free public database intended to serve as a resource for research on the immune response to SARS-CoV-2. The samples were drawn from two sources: the first 160 participants of the ongoing ImmuneRACE study, and 1,254 subjects contributed by 6 global collaborators. The sample metadata nearly always contained a de-identified subject ID, COVID-19 status, age in years and sex. Where available, HLA class I and class II types were taken from metadata supplied by the sample provider and were not determined by assay-based typing. Broad study findings and their caveats: How much clinical and demographic metadata was included differed by source and by participant, and the metadata was provided uncurated.

The immunoSEQ Assay, a bias-controlled multiplex PCR, was used to amplify TCRbeta CDR3 regions from genomic DNA. The authors' analysis ran thus. Nucleated cell counts per sample were estimated from amplification of reference gene primers within the assay. To quantify the absolute abundance of each unique TCRbeta CDR3 rearrangement, sequence reads were collapsed and filtered. For each sample, productive Simpson clonality was calculated as the square root of Simpson's diversity index over productive rearrangements. TCRdb took this table from immuneACCESS and kept in-frame rearrangements with V and J called. Such tables lack part of the clones; where checked against another copy, unresolved V genes explain under half of the gap, and the rest is unexplained. V, J and clone size are those of that table, while D and trimming were read from the DNA. The table for this sample lists fewer than 150,000 clones; roughly 84% of them were counted only once. The ten biggest clones cover about 3.6% of the sample.

On this clone itself: Its antigen is not yet known. No base quality information exists; no much larger clone differs at one position.

Ends trimmed: V by 3 bases, J by 7 bases; bases unmatched to a gene: 9. The germline V gene sets CDR1 to SGDLS and CDR2 to YYNGEE. The CDR3 runs 15 amino acids, cysteine and phenylalanine included. The sequence is cut down to CDR3 DNA, 45 bases in frame from base 1. Each collaborating institution followed its own protocols to collect whole blood in K2EDTA tubes. For TCRbeta analysis, collaborators shipped samples in one of three forms: frozen whole blood, isolated PBMCs, or DNA extracted from either of those sample types. Sample: peripheral blood. The rearrangement joined TRBV9 to TRBJ2-7; the junction holds 11 bases that match TRBD1. This TCR was sampled from a man aged 40-49 years with acute or convalescent COVID-19. The CDR3 sequence is CASSGSGQGAREQYF. The nucleotide sequence is given as TGTGCCAGCAGCGGTAGTGGACAGGGGGCGAGGGAGCAGTACTTC. Joined to the reference TRBV9 and TRBJ2-7 proteins, this CDR3 gives the full variable domain: DSGVTQTPKHLITATGQRVTLRCSPRSGDLSVYWYQQSLDQGLQFLIQYYNGEERAKGNILERFSAQQFPDLHSELNLSSLELGDSALYFCASSGSGQGAREQYFGPGTRLTVT.